One sample yielded the 17 T cell receptor beta chains listed below, sequenced in a study of shared clonotypes between healthy human individuals. Measured with immunoSEQ multiplex PCR; TCRdb has only the in-frame clones, and not every one. The sample has some 89,000 clones; approximately 61% are singletons. Material: memory CD8+ T cells sorted from blood. Specified subset: CD45RO+ cells pooled with CCR7-negative TemRA cells. The source of these receptors is a man aged 25 to 45 in good health.

The V call is TRBV29-1, the J call TRBJ2-7; D is possibly TRBD1 (6 bases). The CDR3 has 13 residues. The ends were cut back, 7 bases at V and 1 base at J, with 14 bases in the middle. CDR1 is SQVTM, CDR2 ANQGSEA, per germline. The CDR3 region has the DNA TGCAGCGCCACCACAGGGACGTCCTACGAGCAGTACTTC. Encoded protein: CSATTGTSYEQYF.

V and J are TRBV15 and TRBJ2-5; 10 bases are a match to TRBD2. The CDR3 consists of 19 residues. From germline, CDR1 is LNHNV and CDR2 YYDKDF (reference sequence). The V gene end was trimmed by 0 bases and the J gene end by 5 bases; junction bases not matched to a gene: 15. The CDR3 protein is CATSRDYGPSSGSVETQYF. The CDR3, as DNA: TGTGCCACCAGCAGAGATTATGGACCCTCTAGCGGGAGCGTCGAGACCCAGTACTTC.

This chain uses TRBV29-1 with TRBJ2-5, with 7 nucleotides matching TRBD2. V was clipped by 7 bases and J by 7 bases; unmatched bases: 15. This CDR3 has 14 amino acids. Germline lookup yields CDR1 SQVTM and CDR2 ANQGSEA. The CDR3 protein is CSASSTWGGRTQYF. In nucleotides, the CDR3 is TGCAGCGCATCTTCAACCTGGGGGGGTCGGACCCAGTACTTC.

The V gene is TRBV7-9, the J gene TRBJ2-5, with D unresolved. This CDR3 has 15 residues. Germline V lookup: CDR1 SEHNR, CDR2 FQNEAQ (reference sequence). V lost 1 base and J 0 bases, leaving 9 bases between the germline ends. CDR3 DNA: TGTGCCAGCAGCTTAGGCTTGGGGAACCAAGAGACCCAGTACTTC. Its translation: CASSLGLGNQETQYF. Full variable domain (rest looked up from reference TRBV7-9 and TRBJ2-5): DTGVSQNPRHKITKRGQNVTFRCDPISEHNRLYWYRQTLGQGPEFLTYFQNEAQLEKSRLLSDRFSAERPKGSFSTLEIQRTEQGDSAMYLCASSLGLGNQETQYFGPGTRLLVL.

The chain carries TRBV19 and TRBJ1-2; D gene uncertain. V gave up 8 bases and J gave up 3 bases, with 16 bases separating them. The CDR3 has 14 amino acids. Germline values: CDR1 LNHDA, CDR2 SQIVND (reference sequence). The CDR3 spells CASGVRARHYGYTF. CDR3 in DNA: TGTGCCAGTGGAGTCCGGGCCCGACACTATGGCTACACCTTC.

The chain has TRBV29-1 and TRBJ2-1, with D perhaps matching TRBD1 (6 bases). The CDR3 spans 13 residues. CDR1 is SQVTM, CDR2 ANQGSEA, per germline. Between the trimmed V and J ends, which lost 6 bases and 6 bases, there was a span of 15 bases. CDR3 in amino acids: CSVYPQGRNEQFF. Here the CDR3 DNA reads TGCAGCGTGTACCCACAGGGACGCAATGAGCAGTTCTTC.

This sequence joins TRBV2 and TRBJ2-5, with D perhaps being TRBD1 or TRBD2 (5 bases each). The CDR3 has 14 amino acids. V gave up 4 bases and J gave up 1 base, with 10 bases separating them. Germline V gene lookup returns CDR1 SNHLY and CDR2 FYNNEI. DNA of the CDR3: TGTGCCAGCAGTGTTAGAGGGGCCCAAGAGACCCAGTACTTC. It translates to CASSVRGAQETQYF. Filled out from reference TRBV2 and TRBJ2-5, the complete variable domain reads EPEVTQTPSHQVTQMGQEVILRCVPISNHLYFYWYRQILGQKVEFLVSFYNNEISEKSEIFDDQFSVERPDGSNFTLKIRSTKLEDSAMYFCASSVRGAQETQYFGPGTRLLVL.

This chain joins TRBV15 and TRBJ2-1, with TRBD1 as a possible D gene (5 bases). This CDR3 has 15 residues. CDR1 is LNHNV and CDR2 is YYDKDF in the germline V gene (reference sequence). V lost 1 base, J lost 6 bases, and 13 bases lay in between. CDR3 sequence reads: CATSRGGFKSNEQFF. As DNA, the CDR3 is TGTGCCACCAGCAGAGGGGGCTTTAAGTCCAATGAGCAGTTCTTC.

V usage is TRBV5-4 and J usage is TRBJ2-3, with TRBD2 matching over 9 bases. V lost 4 bases and J lost 0; bases outside the gene matches: 9. The CDR3 has 17 amino acids. Germline V gives CDR1 SGHNT, CDR2 YYREEE (reference sequence). The CDR3 is CASSVGIAGVSTDTQYF. CDR3 sequence (DNA): TGTGCCAGCAGCGTGGGGATAGCGGGAGTGAGCACAGATACGCAGTATTTT.

The chain combines TRBV28 with TRBJ2-7, with TRBD2 matching over 10 bases. Trimming took 6 bases from V and 3 from J; bases not matched to a gene: 8. The CDR3 is made up of 15 amino acids. The germline V gene has CDR1 MDHEN and CDR2 SYDVKM. This chain's CDR3 is CASSPTLAGVYEQYF. CDR3 bases: TGTGCCAGCAGCCCGACCCTAGCGGGAGTCTACGAGCAGTACTTC.

J is TRBJ2-5 and V is TRBV7-9, with D unclear. The CDR3 runs to 16 residues. V lost 3 bases and J lost 1, with 15 bases in between. Germline V gives CDR1 SEHNR, CDR2 FQNEAQ (reference sequence). CDR3 nucleotides: TGTGCCAGCAGCTTTACGGGTGAAACCTCCCAAGAGACCCAGTACTTC. Encoded protein: CASSFTGETSQETQYF.

V and J are TRBV2 and TRBJ2-5; either TRBD1 or TRBD2 may fit D (5 bases each). The J call may not be correct, given that the DNA end is closer to TRBJ2-7. Germline V gene sequence: CDR1 SNHLY, CDR2 FYNNEI. CDR3 size: 14 residues. CDR3 in amino acids: CASSEQGPSREQYF. CDR3 DNA: TGTGCCAGCAGTGAGCAGGGACCTTCCCGCGAGCAGTACTTC.

Of note for this clone: Other DNA sequences from this sample encode an identical CDR3 as well. The genes are TRBV9 and TRBJ2-3; 10 bases agree with TRBD2. CDR3 size: 15 residues. J was trimmed by 4 bases and V by 3 bases; bases with no gene match: 5. From germline, CDR1 is SGDLS and CDR2 YYNGEE. CDR3 nucleotides: TGTGCCAGCAGCGCGAGCGGGAGGGGGGCAGATACGCAGTATTTT. Its protein product is CASSASGRGADTQYF.

The V gene is TRBV7-9, the J gene TRBJ2-2; D remains ambiguous. The germline V gene has CDR1 SEHNR and CDR2 FQNEAQ (reference sequence). The CDR3 loop spans 13 amino acids. V lost 5 bases and J 0 bases, leaving 4 bases between the germline ends. The CDR3 DNA reads TGTGCCAGCAGCATTTCGAACACCGGGGAGCTGTTTTTT. Amino acid sequence: CASSISNTGELFF.

This rearrangement joins TRBV6-1 to TRBJ2-7, with D hard to call. The V gene's germline CDR1 is MNHNS and CDR2 SASEGT. With 2 bases removed from V and 3 bases from J, the gap between germline ends came to 8 bases. This CDR3 contains 13 residues. The CDR3 DNA sequence: TGTGCCAGCAGTGAATTGGATCTCTACGAGCAGTACTTC. It codes for CASSELDLYEQYF.

This clone was detected ten times or more. Distinct nucleotide sequences in the sample also encode this CDR3. The chain joins TRBV27 to TRBJ2-7; tentative D call: TRBD2 (5 bases). Germline CDR1 MNHEY, CDR2 SMNVEV (reference sequence). The CDR3 extends over 12 amino acids. With 2 bases removed from V and 5 bases from J, the gap between germline ends came to 7 bases. CDR3 sequence: CASSLLGDEQYF. The CDR3, as DNA: TGTGCCAGCAGTTTACTCGGGGACGAGCAGTACTTC.

The rearrangement uses TRBV4-2 and TRBJ2-5; 14 nucleotides match TRBD2. CDR1 is LGHNA and CDR2 is YNFKEQ in the germline V gene. CDR3 size: 16 residues. V was pared by 0 bases and J by 9 bases, with 6 bases of the junction left unmatched. The CDR3 sequence: CASSQDGTSGRGAQYF. For the CDR3, the DNA is TGTGCCAGCAGCCAAGATGGGACTAGCGGGAGAGGTGCCCAGTACTTC.